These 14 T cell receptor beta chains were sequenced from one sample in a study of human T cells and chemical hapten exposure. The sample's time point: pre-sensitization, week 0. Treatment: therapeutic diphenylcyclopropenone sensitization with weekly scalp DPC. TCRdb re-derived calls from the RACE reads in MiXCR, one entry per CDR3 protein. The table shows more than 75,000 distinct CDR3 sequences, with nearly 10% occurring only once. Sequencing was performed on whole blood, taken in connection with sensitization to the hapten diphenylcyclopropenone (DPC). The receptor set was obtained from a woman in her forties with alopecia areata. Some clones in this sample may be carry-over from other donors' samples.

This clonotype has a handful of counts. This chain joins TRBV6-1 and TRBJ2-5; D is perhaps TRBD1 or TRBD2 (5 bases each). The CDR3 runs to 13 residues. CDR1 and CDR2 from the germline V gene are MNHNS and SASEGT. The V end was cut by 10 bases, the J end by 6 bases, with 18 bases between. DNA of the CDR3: TGTGCCACCCAACTGTCGGGGCTAAAGACCCAGTACTTC. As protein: CATQLSGLKTQYF.

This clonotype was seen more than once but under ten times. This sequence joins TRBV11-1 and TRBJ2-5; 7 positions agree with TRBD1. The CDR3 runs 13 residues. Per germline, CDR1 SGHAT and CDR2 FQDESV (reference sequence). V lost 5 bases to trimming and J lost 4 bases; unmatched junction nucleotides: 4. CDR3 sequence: CASSPWTGETQYF. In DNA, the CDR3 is TGTGCCAGCAGCCCCTGGACAGGAGAGACCCAGTACTTC.

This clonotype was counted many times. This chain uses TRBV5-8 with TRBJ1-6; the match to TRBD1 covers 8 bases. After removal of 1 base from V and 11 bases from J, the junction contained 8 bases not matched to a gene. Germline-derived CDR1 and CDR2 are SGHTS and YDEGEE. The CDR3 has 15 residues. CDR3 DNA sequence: TGTGCCAGCAGCTTGTCCCAGGGGGCCGCTACACCCCTCCACTTT. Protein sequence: CASSLSQGAATPLHF.

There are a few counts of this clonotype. The CDR3 DNA sequence: TGTGCCAGCAGTTACGGAAGGAGCTCACCCCTCCACTTT. Translating gives CASSYGRSSPLHF. The chain recombines TRBV6-5 with TRBJ1-6; D gene unclear. CDR3 length: 13 residues. Trimming cost V 2 bases and J 10 bases, with 9 bases left between them. Per the germline V gene, CDR1 is MNHEY and CDR2 is SVGAGI.

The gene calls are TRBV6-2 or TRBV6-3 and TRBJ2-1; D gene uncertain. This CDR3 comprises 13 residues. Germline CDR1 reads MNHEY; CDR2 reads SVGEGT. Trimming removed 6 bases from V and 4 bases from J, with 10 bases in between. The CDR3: CASRNGPYNEQFF. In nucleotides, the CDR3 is TGTGCCAGCAGAAATGGCCCTTACAATGAGCAGTTCTTC.

This CDR3 is CASSSTTGTYEQYF. CDR3 nucleotides: TGTGCCAGCAGTTCCACAACAGGGACCTACGAGCAGTACTTC. The V gene is TRBV6-2 or TRBV6-3, the J gene TRBJ2-7; the D gene is possibly TRBD1 (6 bases). The CDR3 sequence is 14 residues long. CDR1 and CDR2 from the germline V gene are MNHEY and SVGEGT. The germline V and J ends were trimmed by 4 bases and 2 bases, with 12 bases remaining between them.

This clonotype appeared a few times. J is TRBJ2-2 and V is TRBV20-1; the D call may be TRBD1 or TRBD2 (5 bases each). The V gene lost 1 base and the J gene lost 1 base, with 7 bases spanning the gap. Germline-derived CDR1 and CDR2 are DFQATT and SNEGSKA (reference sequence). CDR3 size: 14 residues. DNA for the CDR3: TGCAGTGCTAGAGGGGACGGGAACACCGGGGAGCTGTTTTTT. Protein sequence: CSARGDGNTGELFF.

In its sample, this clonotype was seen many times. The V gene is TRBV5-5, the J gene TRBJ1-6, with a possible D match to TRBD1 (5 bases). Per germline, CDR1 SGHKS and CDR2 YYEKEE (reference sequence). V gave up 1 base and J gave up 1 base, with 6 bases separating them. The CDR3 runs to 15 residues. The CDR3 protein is CASSLRQSYNSPLHF. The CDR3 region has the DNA TGTGCCAGCAGCTTGAGACAGTCCTATAATTCACCCCTCCACTTT.

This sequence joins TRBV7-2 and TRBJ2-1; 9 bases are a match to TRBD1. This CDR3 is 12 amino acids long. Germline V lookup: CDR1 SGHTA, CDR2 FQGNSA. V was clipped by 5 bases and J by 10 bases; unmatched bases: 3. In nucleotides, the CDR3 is TGTGCCAGCAGCCCACAGGGGGCGGAGCAGTTCTTC. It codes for CASSPQGAEQFF.

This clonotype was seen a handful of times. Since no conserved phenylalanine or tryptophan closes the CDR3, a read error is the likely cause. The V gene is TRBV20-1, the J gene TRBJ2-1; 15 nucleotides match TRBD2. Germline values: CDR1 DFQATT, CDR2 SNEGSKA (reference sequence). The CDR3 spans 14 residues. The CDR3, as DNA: TGCAGCGCCGGACTAGCGGGGGGGCCTCATGAGCAGTTCTCC. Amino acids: CSAGLAGGPHEQFS.

The CDR3 sequence is CASSVGDRVPEQYF. The CDR3 DNA reads TGTGCCAGCAGCGTAGGGGACAGGGTACCCGAGCAGTACTTC. V is TRBV9 and J is TRBJ2-7, with TRBD1 matching 9 bases. Germline loops: CDR1 SGDLS, CDR2 YYNGEE. Trimming removed 0 bases from V and 6 bases from J; junction bases left unmatched: 4. The CDR3 loop spans 14 amino acids.

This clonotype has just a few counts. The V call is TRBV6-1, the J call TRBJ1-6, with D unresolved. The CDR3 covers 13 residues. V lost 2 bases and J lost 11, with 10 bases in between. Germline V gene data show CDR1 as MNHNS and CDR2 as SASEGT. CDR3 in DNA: TGTGCCAGCAGTGAATCTCGAACCGCACCCCTCCACTTT. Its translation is CASSESRTAPLHF.

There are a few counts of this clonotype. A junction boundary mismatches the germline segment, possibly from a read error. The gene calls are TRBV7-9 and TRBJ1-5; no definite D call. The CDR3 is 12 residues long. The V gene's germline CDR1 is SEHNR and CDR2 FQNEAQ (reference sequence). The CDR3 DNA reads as TGTGCCAGCGAGGCTAGCAATCAGCCCCAGCATTTC. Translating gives CASEASNQPQHF.

The CDR3 nucleotides read TGCGCCAGCAGCCAAGAGGACAGGACCGTCTCTGGAAACACCATATATTTT. Its protein is CASSQEDRTVSGNTIYF. J is TRBJ1-3 and V is TRBV4-3; 7 nucleotides agree with TRBD1. The CDR3 consists of 17 residues. In germline, CDR1 is LGHNA, CDR2 YSLEER. The V and J ends lost 0 bases and 0 bases, in that order; junction bases with no gene match: 5.